This paragraph reports one T cell receptor (beta chain). The data stem from a study of blood T cell repertoires in COVID-19. Across the study: COVID-19 samples, acute and convalescent, were from the United States, Italy and Spain.

V was cut by 7 bases and J by 6 bases, with 17 bases left in between. Per germline, CDR1 SGHRS and CDR2 YFSETQ. CDR3 size: 15 residues. Only in-frame clones appear in the TCRdb table, and some are missing; sequencing was by immunoSEQ multiplex PCR. The sample consists of about 400,000 clones, 80% to 90% of them appearing once. This TCR derives from a woman aged 45-59 years who had recovered from COVID-19. The sequenced sample consisted of PBMCs or T cells enriched from blood (not recorded which). The chain recombines TRBV5-1 with TRBJ1-6; D is possibly TRBD1 (5 bases). In DNA form, the CDR3 reads TGCGCCAGCTCCCAGACTGGGGCAGGTAATTCACCCCTCCACTTT. Translating it yields CASSQTGAGNSPLHF.